Following are 22 T cell receptor beta chains from one sample sequenced in a study of cytomegalovirus exposure and HLA in healthy donors. PCR involved 60 Vbeta and 13 Jbeta primers. Clones were read by immunoSEQ multiplex PCR, and TCRdb kept only the in-frame ones, dropping some. The table lists roughly 230,000 clones, over 90% of them singletons. Sequenced sample: PBMCs. The receptors stem from a girl aged 2-10 years in good health and CMV-seronegative.

As to this clone: The junction does not match germline at one end; this may be a read error. J is TRBJ2-1 and V is TRBV6-1; D uncertain. The CDR3 is 16 residues long. Per the germline V gene, CDR1 is MNHNS and CDR2 is SASEGT. The CDR3 DNA follows: TGTGCCAGCGGTGACGAGGCCCGACTGGTCTACAATGAGCAGTTCTTC. Its translation is CASGDEARLVYNEQFF.

The chain combines TRBV10-3 with TRBJ2-7; TRBD2 matches 7 bases. V dropped 8 bases and J dropped 12; count of bases not matched to a gene: 13. This CDR3 is 12 amino acids long. Germline assignment: CDR1 ENHRY and CDR2 SYGVKD. CDR3 in DNA: TGTGCCATCTGCCCGGGGGAGGGGCAGCCGTACTTC. This codes for CAICPGEGQPYF.

The chain employs TRBV4-1 and TRBJ1-1; tentative D call: TRBD1 (5 bases). The V and J ends lost 1 base and 2 bases respectively, with 8 bases between them. The CDR3 covers 14 residues. Germline V gene lookup returns CDR1 MGHRA and CDR2 YSYEKL. The CDR3 bases are TGCGCCAGCAGCCAAGGGACACCCAACACTGAAGCTTTCTTT. It encodes CASSQGTPNTEAFF.

This clone was seen only once. V gene TRBV7-9 combines with J gene TRBJ1-4; possibly TRBD1 for D (5 bases). V was cut by 5 bases and J by 2 bases, with 12 bases left in between. The CDR3 totals 15 residues. The germline V gene has CDR1 SEHNR and CDR2 FQNEAQ (reference sequence). The CDR3 bases are TGTGCCAGCAGCCGCGGGGCGGTGACTAATGAAAAACTGTTTTTT. Translated: CASSRGAVTNEKLFF.

The chain joins TRBV28 to TRBJ2-7, with 7 bases fitting TRBD1. The J segment lost 0 bases and the V segment lost 6 bases, leaving 11 bases of the junction unmatched. The V gene's germline CDR1 is MDHEN and CDR2 SYDVKM. The CDR3 totals 16 residues. The CDR3 region is CASSPTHGTASYEQYF. Here the CDR3 DNA reads TGTGCCAGCAGCCCTACTCATGGGACAGCCTCCTACGAGCAGTACTTC.

This clone came up once. The J gene is TRBJ2-7, the V gene TRBV9, with D possibly matching TRBD2 (5 bases). V lost 0 bases to trimming and J lost 2 bases, with 12 bases between them. Germline assignment: CDR1 SGDLS and CDR2 YYNGEE. This CDR3 region has 15 residues. The CDR3 is CASSVALGVAYEQYF. The CDR3 DNA follows: TGTGCCAGCAGCGTAGCTCTGGGAGTAGCCTACGAGCAGTACTTC.

The chain is built from TRBV6-1 and TRBJ2-3; no definite D call. The germline V gene encodes CDR1 MNHNS and CDR2 SASEGT. V lost 4 bases and J lost 2, with 10 bases in between. CDR3 length: 14 residues. This CDR3 reads CASSVRLYTDTQYF. The CDR3 DNA follows: TGTGCCAGCAGTGTTAGACTTTACACAGATACGCAGTATTTT.

The chain has TRBV5-1 and TRBJ1-3, with a tentative D call TRBD1 (5 bases). V dropped 6 bases and J dropped 5 bases, with 12 bases sitting between them. In germline, CDR1 is SGHRS, CDR2 YFSETQ. CDR3 length: 13 amino acids. CDR3 nucleotides: TGCGCCAGCAAATCAGACAGTCGAAACACCATATATTTT. Amino acid sequence: CASKSDSRNTIYF.

This clone was picked up one time. CDR3 DNA sequence: TGTGCCAGCAGTTTAAGACTAGCGGTTTACAATGAGCAGTTCTTC. Translation gives CASSLRLAVYNEQFF. The chain couples TRBV27 to TRBJ2-1, with TRBD2 matching over 9 bases. The germline gives CDR1 MNHEY, CDR2 SMNVEV (reference sequence). V shed 2 bases, J shed 4 bases, and the junction held 3 bases outside the gene matches. The CDR3 spans 15 residues.

This chain uses TRBV27 with TRBJ2-7; the match to TRBD1 covers 9 bases. The germline CDR1 and CDR2 sequences are MNHEY and SMNVEV (reference sequence). Trimming took 5 bases from V and 6 from J; bases not matched to a gene: 8. This CDR3 region has 14 residues. CDR3 amino acids: CASSPSTGGGEQYF. DNA for the CDR3: TGTGCCAGCAGTCCCTCCACAGGGGGCGGCGAGCAGTACTTC.

This chain uses TRBV7-2 with TRBJ2-3; TRBD2 matches at 9 bases. The germline gives CDR1 SGHTA, CDR2 FQGNSA. The CDR3 is 16 amino acids. V lost 1 base to trimming and J lost 4 bases; unmatched junction nucleotides: 6. In DNA form, the CDR3 reads TGTGCCAGCAGCTTAGGTGGCGGGGGGGCAGCAGATACGCAGTATTTT. This translates into CASSLGGGGAADTQYF. The complete variable domain, with remaining parts taken from reference TRBV7-2 and TRBJ2-3, reads GAGVSQSPSNKVTEKGKDVELRCDPISGHTALYWYRQSLGQGLEFLIYFQGNSAPDKSGLPSDRFSAERTGGSVSTLTIQRTQQEDSAVYLCASSLGGGGAADTQYFGPGTRLTVL.

J is TRBJ2-3 and V is TRBV29-1, with TRBD2 matching over 8 bases. Germline values: CDR1 SQVTM, CDR2 ANQGSEA. The CDR3 consists of 15 residues. The J segment lost 1 base and the V segment lost 4 bases, leaving 7 bases of the junction unmatched. The CDR3 DNA reads TGCAGCGTTGGACTAGCGCAGAAGGGCACAGATACGCAGTATTTT. As protein: CSVGLAQKGTDTQYF.

This chain joins TRBV13 and TRBJ2-1, with 10 bases that match TRBD2. Germline values: CDR1 PRHDT, CDR2 FYEKMQ (reference sequence). The CDR3 sequence is 13 residues long. J was trimmed by 5 bases and V by 5 bases; bases with no gene match: 0. CDR3 DNA: TGTGCCAGCAGCGGACTAGCGGACAATGAGCAGTTCTTC. Protein product: CASSGLADNEQFF.

This clone was recorded a few times. The rearrangement uses TRBV10-3 and TRBJ1-1; 12 bases match TRBD1. The CDR3 has 14 amino acids. V shed 6 bases and J 5 bases; nucleotides not matched to a gene: 4. Germline-derived CDR1 and CDR2 are ENHRY and SYGVKD. CDR3 DNA sequence: TGTGCCATCAGCAAGGGACAGGGGGCAACTGAAGCTTTCTTT. It yields the protein CAISKGQGATEAFF.

V usage is TRBV7-9 and J usage is TRBJ2-2; 7 positions match TRBD2. The trim removed 3 bases at V and 4 bases at J, leaving 5 bases unmatched. The germline gives CDR1 SEHNR, CDR2 FQNEAQ (reference sequence). The CDR3 has 15 amino acids. CDR3 loop: CASSLSERGTGELFF. CDR3 bases: TGTGCCAGCAGCTTGAGTGAGCGGGGCACCGGGGAGCTGTTTTTT.

The V gene is TRBV6-5, the J gene TRBJ1-5; 7 nucleotides line up with TRBD1. The CDR3 is 15 amino acids. Looked up from germline, CDR1 is MNHEY and CDR2 is SVGAGI. The V and J ends lost 5 bases and 2 bases, in that order; junction bases with no gene match: 6. CDR3 residues: CASSKTGLRNQPQHF. The CDR3 DNA follows: TGTGCCAGCAGTAAGACAGGGCTACGCAATCAGCCCCAGCATTTT.

This clone was seen just once. The gene calls are TRBV6-1 and TRBJ1-6; 8 nucleotides line up with TRBD1. CDR3 length: 15 residues. CDR1 is MNHNS, CDR2 SASEGT, per germline. Germline trimming cut 2 bases from V and 12 bases from J; bases unmatched to any gene: 9. CDR3 protein: CASSELRQGFLPLHF. For the CDR3, the DNA is TGTGCCAGCAGTGAATTGAGACAGGGGTTTTTACCCCTCCACTTT.

The chain recombines TRBV13 with TRBJ1-6; D remains ambiguous. The CDR3 totals 12 residues. V dropped 3 bases and J dropped 7 bases, with 4 bases sitting between them. Germline V gives CDR1 PRHDT, CDR2 FYEKMQ (reference sequence). CDR3 sequence (DNA): TGTGCCAGCAGCTTTGCGAATTCACCCCTCCACTTT. Protein: CASSFANSPLHF.

The rearrangement joins TRBV10-1 to TRBJ2-5, with TRBD2 matching 9 bases. The CDR3 sequence is 13 residues long. The germline V gene encodes CDR1 WNHNN and CDR2 SYGVQD (reference sequence). V trimming: 8 bases; J trimming: 7 bases; junction bases outside the gene matches: 8. The CDR3 DNA reads TGCGCCAGCGCGGGAGGGATGTCTGGGACCCAGTACTTC. Its translation is CASAGGMSGTQYF.

V and J are TRBV2 and TRBJ2-7; a possible D gene is TRBD2 (6 bases). The CDR3 covers 12 residues. V was shortened by 6 bases and J by 5 bases, with 11 bases between the two germline ends. Germline CDR1 reads SNHLY; CDR2 reads FYNNEI. The CDR3: CASRKEGNEQYF. The CDR3, as DNA: TGTGCCAGCAGGAAGGAGGGGAACGAGCAGTACTTC.

The chain joins TRBV5-6 to TRBJ2-4; D gene unclear. The V gene's germline CDR1 is SGHDT and CDR2 YYEEEE. This CDR3 has 14 residues. Between the trimmed V and J ends, which lost 1 base and 4 bases, there was a span of 9 bases. The CDR3 spells CASSLSTRKNIQYF. The DNA for the CDR3 is TGTGCCAGCAGCTTGTCCACCAGAAAAAACATTCAGTACTTC.

The chain combines TRBV6-1 with TRBJ1-1, with a tentative D call TRBD1 (6 bases). CDR1 and CDR2 from the germline V gene are MNHNS and SASEGT. Deletions cut 3 bases from V and 0 bases from J, with 14 bases between. The CDR3 length is 16 residues. CDR3 coding DNA: TGTGCCAGCAGTGAGACCAGGGGTTACATGAACACTGAAGCTTTCTTT. Residues: CASSETRGYMNTEAFF.